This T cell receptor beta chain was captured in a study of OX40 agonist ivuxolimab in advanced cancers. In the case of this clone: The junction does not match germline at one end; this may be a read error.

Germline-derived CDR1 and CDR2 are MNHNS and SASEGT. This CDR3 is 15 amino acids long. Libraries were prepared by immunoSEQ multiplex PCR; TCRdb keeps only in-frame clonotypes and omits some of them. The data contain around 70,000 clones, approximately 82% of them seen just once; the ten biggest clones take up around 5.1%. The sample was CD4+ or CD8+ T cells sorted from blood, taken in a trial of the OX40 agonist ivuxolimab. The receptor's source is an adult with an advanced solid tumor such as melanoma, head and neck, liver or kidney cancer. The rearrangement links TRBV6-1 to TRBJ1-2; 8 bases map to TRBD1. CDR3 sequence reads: CATSLETGVDYGYTF. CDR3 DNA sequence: TGTGCCACCAGTCTGGAGACAGGGGTGGACTATGGCTACACCTTC.